This note documents a single T cell receptor beta chain sequence. Looked up from germline, CDR1 is DFQATT and CDR2 is SNEGSKA (reference sequence). Trimming removed 3 bases from V and 10 bases from J; junction bases left unmatched: 7. This CDR3 contains 14 residues. This sample stems from a study of blood T cell repertoires in COVID-19. Study as a whole: There were acute and convalescent COVID-19 samples, and they came from the United States, Italy and Spain.

TCRdb's copy holds only in-frame clones and misses some; the assay was immunoSEQ multiplex PCR. The sample carries 15,000 to 20,000 clones, 80% to 85% recorded once. This receptor was obtained from a man aged 55 to 70 with acute or convalescent COVID-19. The chain carries TRBV20-1 and TRBJ2-3; TRBD2 agrees at 13 bases. The sequenced sample was peripheral blood. The CDR3 bases are TGCAGTGCTAGTCCACTAGCGGGGGGGCGGGCGCAGTATTTT. The encoded protein is CSASPLAGGRAQYF.